This TCR beta chain was profiled in a study of radiotherapy plus CTLA-4 blockade in lung cancer. The data were produced by immunoSEQ multiplex PCR, yet TCRdb's version contains in-frame clones alone and is incomplete. Here the sample spans about 38,000 clones, approximately 86% being singletons. CDR3 length: 14 amino acids. V was trimmed by 1 base and J by 4 bases, leaving 10 bases between them. CDR1 is KGHSH, CDR2 LQKENI, per germline. The receptor was isolated from a human donor with non-small cell lung cancer whose response to radiotherapy plus ipilimumab could not be evaluated. This chain links TRBV18 with TRBJ2-5; D perhaps matches TRBD2 (6 bases). The sample here was peripheral blood, taken from a patient treated with radiotherapy plus ipilimumab. The CDR3 is CASSPLPAGETQYF. CDR3 nucleotides: TGTGCCAGCTCACCACTTCCAGCGGGAGAGACCCAGTACTTC. Complete variable domain (other parts from reference TRBV18 and TRBJ2-5): NAGVMQNPRHLVRRRGQEARLRCSPMKGHSHVYWYRQLPEEGLKFMVYLQKENIIDESGMPKERFSAEFPKEGPSILRIQQVVRGDSAAYFCASSPLPAGETQYFGPGTRLLVL.